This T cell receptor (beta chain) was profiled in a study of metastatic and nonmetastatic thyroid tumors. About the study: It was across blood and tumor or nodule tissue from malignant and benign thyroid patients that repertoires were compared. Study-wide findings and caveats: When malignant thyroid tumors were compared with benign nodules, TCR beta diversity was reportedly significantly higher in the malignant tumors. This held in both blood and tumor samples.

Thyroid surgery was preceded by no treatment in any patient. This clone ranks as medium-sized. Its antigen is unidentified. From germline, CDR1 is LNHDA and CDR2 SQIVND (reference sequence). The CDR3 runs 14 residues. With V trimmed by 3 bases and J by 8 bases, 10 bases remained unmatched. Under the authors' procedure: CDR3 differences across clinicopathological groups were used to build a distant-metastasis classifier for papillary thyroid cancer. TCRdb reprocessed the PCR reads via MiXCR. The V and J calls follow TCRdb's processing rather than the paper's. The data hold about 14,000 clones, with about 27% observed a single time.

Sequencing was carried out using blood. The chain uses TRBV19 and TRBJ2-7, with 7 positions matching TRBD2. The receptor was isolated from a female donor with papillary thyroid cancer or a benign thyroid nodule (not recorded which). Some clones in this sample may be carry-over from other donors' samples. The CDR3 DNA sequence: TGTGCCAGTAGTATCAACGCGGGAGTAGGCAAGCAGTACTTC. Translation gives CASSINAGVGKQYF.